This T cell receptor beta chain emerged from a study of blood T cell repertoires in COVID-19. Germline assignment: CDR1 LNHDA and CDR2 SQIVND (reference sequence). This CDR3 spans 16 amino acids. Trimming stripped 3 bases from V and 2 bases from J, with 14 bases between. Generated by immunoSEQ multiplex PCR, the TCRdb table keeps only in-frame clones and is missing some. The table has around 150,000 clones, roughly nine tenths seen once. This rearrangement joins TRBV19 to TRBJ1-5, with no clear D. Specimen: peripheral blood. The TCR comes from a woman aged 55-70 years with active or convalescent COVID-19. CDR3 in DNA: TGTGCCAGTAGTATCGGAACAGCCTCGGGCAATCAGCCCCAGCATTTT. Residues: CASSIGTASGNQPQHF.